This section outlines one T cell receptor beta chain sequence together with its context. What it recognizes is unknown. The data stem from a study of shared clonotypes between healthy human individuals. At the level of the study: Three CD4 naive, three CD4 memory, two CD8 naive and one CD8 memory plate were used per donor. Study outcomes and limitations: Relative to memory subsets, naive subsets generally showed larger estimated richness. Shared clonotypes: roughly 5% naive CD4, 3.5% to 4% naive CD8, less than 2.5% memory CD4, over 0.3% memory CD8.

V lost 5 bases to trimming and J lost 2 bases; unmatched junction nucleotides: 2. The CDR3 length is 14 residues. Germline V gives CDR1 SGHAT, CDR2 FQNNGV. Per the original data handling: Because ImmunoSEQ provided only junction sequences with no quality scores, the filtering differed. Only in-frame clones appear in the TCRdb table, and some are missing; sequencing was by immunoSEQ multiplex PCR. Clone size and V and J calls were adopted from that table, with D and trimming inferred from the DNA. In the table there are roughly 1,500,000 clones, 98% of which are singletons. Input material: naive CD4+ T cells sorted from blood. Subset noted: CD45RA+ positively selected. The clonotype was recovered from a man younger than 45 in good health. V usage is TRBV11-2 and J usage is TRBJ2-7; 11 positions match TRBD2. CDR3 protein: CASSKGLAAYEQYF. CDR3 DNA sequence: TGTGCCAGCAGCAAGGGACTAGCGGCCTACGAGCAGTACTTC. The whole variable domain, remainder taken from reference TRBV11-2 and TRBJ2-7, is EAGVAQSPRYKIIEKRQSVAFWCNPISGHATLYWYQQILGQGPKLLIQFQNNGVVDDSQLPKDRFSAERLKGVDSTLKIQPAKLEDSAVYLCASSKGLAAYEQYFGPGTRLTVT.